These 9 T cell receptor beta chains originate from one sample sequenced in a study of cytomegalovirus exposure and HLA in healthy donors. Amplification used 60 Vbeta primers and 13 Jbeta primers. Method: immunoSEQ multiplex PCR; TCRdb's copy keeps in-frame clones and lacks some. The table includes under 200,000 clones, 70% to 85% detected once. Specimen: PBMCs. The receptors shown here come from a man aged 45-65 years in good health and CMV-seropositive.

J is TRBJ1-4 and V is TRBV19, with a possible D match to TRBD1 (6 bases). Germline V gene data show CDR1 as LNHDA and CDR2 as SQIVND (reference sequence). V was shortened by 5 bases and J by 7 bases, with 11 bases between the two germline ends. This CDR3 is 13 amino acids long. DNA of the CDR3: TGTGCCAGTAGTGGACAGATGGGTGAAAAACTGTTTTTT. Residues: CASSGQMGEKLFF.

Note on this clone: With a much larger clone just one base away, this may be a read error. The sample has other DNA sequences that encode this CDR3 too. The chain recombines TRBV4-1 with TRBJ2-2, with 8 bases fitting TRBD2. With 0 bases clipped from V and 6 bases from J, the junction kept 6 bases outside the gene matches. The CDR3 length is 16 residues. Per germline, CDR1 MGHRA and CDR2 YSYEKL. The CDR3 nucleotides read TGCGCCAGCAGCCAAGATTCGGGGGGGTCCCCCGGGGAGCTGTTTTTT. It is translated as CASSQDSGGSPGELFF.

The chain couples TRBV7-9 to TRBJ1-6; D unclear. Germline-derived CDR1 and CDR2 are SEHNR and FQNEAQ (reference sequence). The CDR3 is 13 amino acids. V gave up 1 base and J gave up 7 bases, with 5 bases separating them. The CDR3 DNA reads TGTGCCAGCAGCTTAGTCGAGAATTCACCCCTCCACTTT. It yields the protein CASSLVENSPLHF.

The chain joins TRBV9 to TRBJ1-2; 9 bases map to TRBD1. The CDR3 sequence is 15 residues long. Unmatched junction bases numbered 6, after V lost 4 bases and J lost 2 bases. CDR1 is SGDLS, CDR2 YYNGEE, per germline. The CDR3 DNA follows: TGTGCCAGCAGCCCCGGACAGGGGACCAACTATGGCTACACCTTC. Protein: CASSPGQGTNYGYTF.

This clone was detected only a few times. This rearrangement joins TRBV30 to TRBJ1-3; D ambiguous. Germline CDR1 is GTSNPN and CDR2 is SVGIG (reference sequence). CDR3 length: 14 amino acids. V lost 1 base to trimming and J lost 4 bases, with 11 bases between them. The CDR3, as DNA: TGTGCCTGGAGTGACCGGGAGCAGGGAAACACCATATATTTT. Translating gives CAWSDREQGNTIYF.

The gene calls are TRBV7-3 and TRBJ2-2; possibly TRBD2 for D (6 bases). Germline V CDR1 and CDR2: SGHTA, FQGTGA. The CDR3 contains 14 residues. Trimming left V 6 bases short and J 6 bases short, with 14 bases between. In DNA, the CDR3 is TGTGCCAGCAGTCAGGTCGGGGGATCCGGGGAGCTGTTTTTT. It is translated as CASSQVGGSGELFF.

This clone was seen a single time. The CDR3, as DNA: TGTGCCAGCAACCTCGCAATCGGGGGAAGGCAAGATACGCAGTATTTT. Amino acids: CASNLAIGGRQDTQYF. The rearrangement links TRBV28 to TRBJ2-3; D might be TRBD2 (6 bases). CDR3 size: 16 residues. In germline, CDR1 is MDHEN, CDR2 SYDVKM. V was clipped by 7 bases and J by 5 bases, with 22 bases between them.

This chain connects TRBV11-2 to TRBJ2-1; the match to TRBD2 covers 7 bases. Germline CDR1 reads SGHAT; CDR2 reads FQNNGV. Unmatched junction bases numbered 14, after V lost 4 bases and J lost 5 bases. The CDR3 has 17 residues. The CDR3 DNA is TGTGCCAGCAGCTCCCTCTATGGGCGGGGGATAAACAATGAGCAGTTCTTC. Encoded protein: CASSSLYGRGINNEQFF.

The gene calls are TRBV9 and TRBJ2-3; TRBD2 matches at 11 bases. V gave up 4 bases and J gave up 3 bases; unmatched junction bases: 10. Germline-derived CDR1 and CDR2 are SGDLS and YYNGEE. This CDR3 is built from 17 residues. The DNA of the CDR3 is TGTGCCAGCAGCCCTTGGAATAGCGGGGGGGATACAGATACGCAGTATTTT. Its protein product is CASSPWNSGGDTDTQYF.